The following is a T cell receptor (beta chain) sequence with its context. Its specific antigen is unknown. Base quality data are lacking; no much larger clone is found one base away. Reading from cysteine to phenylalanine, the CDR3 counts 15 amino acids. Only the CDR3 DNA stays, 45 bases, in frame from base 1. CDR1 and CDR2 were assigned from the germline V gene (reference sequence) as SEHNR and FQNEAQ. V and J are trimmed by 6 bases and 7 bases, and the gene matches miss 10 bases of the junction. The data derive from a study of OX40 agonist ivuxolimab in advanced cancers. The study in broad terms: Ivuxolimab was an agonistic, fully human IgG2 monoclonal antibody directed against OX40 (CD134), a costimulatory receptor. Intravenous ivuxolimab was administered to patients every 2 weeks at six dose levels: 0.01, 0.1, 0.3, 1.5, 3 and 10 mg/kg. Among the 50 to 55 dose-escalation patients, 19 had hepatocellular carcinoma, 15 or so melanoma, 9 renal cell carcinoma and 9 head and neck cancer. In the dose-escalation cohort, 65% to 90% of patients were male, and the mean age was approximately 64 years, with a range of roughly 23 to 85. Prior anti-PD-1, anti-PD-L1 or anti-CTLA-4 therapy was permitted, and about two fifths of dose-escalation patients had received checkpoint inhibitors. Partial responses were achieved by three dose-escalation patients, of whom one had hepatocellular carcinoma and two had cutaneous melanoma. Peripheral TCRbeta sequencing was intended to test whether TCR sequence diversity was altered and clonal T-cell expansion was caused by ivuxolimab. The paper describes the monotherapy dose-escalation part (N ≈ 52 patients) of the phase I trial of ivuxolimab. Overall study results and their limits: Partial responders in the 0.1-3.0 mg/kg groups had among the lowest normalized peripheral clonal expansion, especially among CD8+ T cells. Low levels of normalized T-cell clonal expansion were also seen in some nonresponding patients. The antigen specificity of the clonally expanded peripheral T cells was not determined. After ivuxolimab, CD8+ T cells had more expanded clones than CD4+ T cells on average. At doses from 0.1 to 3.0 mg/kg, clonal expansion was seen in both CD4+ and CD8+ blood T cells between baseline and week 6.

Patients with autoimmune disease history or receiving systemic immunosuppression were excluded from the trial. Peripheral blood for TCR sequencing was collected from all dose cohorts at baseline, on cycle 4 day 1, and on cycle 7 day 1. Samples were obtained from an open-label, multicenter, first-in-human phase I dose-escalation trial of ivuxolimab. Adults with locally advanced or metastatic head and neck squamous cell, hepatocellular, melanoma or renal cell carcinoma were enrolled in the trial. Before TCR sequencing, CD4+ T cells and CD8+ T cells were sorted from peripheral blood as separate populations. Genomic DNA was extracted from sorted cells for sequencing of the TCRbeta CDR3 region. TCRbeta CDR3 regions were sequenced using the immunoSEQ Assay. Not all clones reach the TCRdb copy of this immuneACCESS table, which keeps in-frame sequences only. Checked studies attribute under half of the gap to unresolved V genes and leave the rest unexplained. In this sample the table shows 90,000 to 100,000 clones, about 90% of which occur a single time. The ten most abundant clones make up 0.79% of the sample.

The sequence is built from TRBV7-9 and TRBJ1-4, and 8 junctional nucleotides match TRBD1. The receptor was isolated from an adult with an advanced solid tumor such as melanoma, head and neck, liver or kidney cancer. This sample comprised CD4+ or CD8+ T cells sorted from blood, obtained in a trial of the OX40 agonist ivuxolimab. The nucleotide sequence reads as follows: TGTGCCAGCAGAGCTGGACAGGGAGAGGGTGAAAAACTGTTTTTT. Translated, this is CASRAGQGEGEKLFF.